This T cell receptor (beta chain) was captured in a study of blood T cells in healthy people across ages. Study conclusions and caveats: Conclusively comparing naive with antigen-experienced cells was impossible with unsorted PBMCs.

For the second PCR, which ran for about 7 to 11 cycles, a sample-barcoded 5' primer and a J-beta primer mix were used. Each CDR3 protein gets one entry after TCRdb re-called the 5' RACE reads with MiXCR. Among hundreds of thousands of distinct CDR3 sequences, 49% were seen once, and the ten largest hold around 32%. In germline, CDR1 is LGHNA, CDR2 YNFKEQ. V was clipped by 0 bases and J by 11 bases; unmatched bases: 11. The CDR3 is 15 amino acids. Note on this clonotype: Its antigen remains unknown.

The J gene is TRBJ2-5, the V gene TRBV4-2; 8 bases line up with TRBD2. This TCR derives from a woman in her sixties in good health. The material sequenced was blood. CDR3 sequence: CASSQETSDYNEQYF. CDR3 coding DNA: TGTGCCAGCAGCCAAGAGACTAGCGACTACAATGAGCAGTACTTC.